This record looks at one T cell receptor (beta chain) sequence and its context. This record belongs to a study of Ad26.COV2.S vaccination and SARS-CoV-2 variants. CDR1 is SGHRS, CDR2 YFSETQ, per germline. The CDR3 totals 15 residues. Deletions cut 6 bases from V and 2 bases from J, with 18 bases between. This table comes from immunoSEQ multiplex PCR, and its TCRdb copy is limited to in-frame clones, with some not included. This sample has about 100,000 clones; roughly 75% occur once, and the top ten carry about 18%. The sequence was obtained from a human donor who had recovered from COVID-19. Sequences were derived from peripheral blood, sampled after recovery from COVID-19. This sequence joins TRBV5-1 and TRBJ2-7, with D possibly TRBD1 on 5 matching bases. For the CDR3, the DNA is TGCGCCAGCACCTTAGGTCCAGGGATCCCCTACGAGCAGTACTTC. Its translation: CASTLGPGIPYEQYF.